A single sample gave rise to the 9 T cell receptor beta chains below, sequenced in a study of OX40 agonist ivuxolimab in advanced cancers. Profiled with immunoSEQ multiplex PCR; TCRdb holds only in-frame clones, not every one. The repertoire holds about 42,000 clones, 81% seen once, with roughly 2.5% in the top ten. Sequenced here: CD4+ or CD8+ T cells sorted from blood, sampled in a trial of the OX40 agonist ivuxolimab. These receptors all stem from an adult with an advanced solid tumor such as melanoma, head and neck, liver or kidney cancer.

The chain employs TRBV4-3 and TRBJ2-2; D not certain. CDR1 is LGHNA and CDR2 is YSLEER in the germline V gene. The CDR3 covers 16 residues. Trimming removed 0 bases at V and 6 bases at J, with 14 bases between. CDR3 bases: TGCGCCAGCAGCCAAGATTTAGGGTGGTGGGCCGGGGAGCTGTTTTTT. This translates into CASSQDLGWWAGELFF.

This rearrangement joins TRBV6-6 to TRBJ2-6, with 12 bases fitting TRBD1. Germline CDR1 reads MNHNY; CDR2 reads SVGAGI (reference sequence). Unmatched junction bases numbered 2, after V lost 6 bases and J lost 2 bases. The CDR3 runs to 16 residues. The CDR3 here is CASRGQGATGANVLTF. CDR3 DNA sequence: TGTGCCAGCAGGGGACAGGGGGCTACTGGGGCCAACGTCCTGACTTTC.

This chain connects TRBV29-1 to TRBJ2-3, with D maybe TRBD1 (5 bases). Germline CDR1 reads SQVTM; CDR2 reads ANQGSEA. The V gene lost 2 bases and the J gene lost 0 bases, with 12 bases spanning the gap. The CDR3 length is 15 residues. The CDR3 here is CSVESTGSSTDTQYF. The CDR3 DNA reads TGCAGCGTTGAAAGTACAGGTTCTAGCACAGATACGCAGTATTTT.

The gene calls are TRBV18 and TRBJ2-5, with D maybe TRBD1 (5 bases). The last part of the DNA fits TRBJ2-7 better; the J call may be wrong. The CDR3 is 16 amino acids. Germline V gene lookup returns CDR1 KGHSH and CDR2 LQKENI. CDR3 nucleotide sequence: TGTGCCAGCTCACCAAGTACCTCCAGGGTTATCCACGAGCAGTACTTC. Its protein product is CASSPSTSRVIHEQYF.

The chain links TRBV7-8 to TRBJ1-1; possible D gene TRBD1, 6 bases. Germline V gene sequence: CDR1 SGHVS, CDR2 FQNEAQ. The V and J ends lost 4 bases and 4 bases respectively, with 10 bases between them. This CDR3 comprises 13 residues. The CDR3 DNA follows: TGTGCCAGCAGCTCCCTCAGGGGCACTGAAGCTTTCTTT. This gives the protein CASSSLRGTEAFF.

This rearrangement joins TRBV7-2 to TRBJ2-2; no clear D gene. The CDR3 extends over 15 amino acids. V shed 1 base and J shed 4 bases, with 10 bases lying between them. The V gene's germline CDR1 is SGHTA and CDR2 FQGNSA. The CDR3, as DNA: TGTGCCAGCAGCTTAGAGACGGTGAGCACCGGGGAGCTGTTTTTT. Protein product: CASSLETVSTGELFF. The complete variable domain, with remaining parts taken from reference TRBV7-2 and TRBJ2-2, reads GAGVSQSPSNKVTEKGKDVELRCDPISGHTALYWYRQSLGQGLEFLIYFQGNSAPDKSGLPSDRFSAERTGGSVSTLTIQRTQQEDSAVYLCASSLETVSTGELFFGEGSRLTVL.

The CDR3 DNA follows: TGTGCCAGCAGTAACCAAAGGGGCAATGAGCAGTTCTTC. Amino acids: CASSNQRGNEQFF. The V gene is TRBV6-6, the J gene TRBJ2-1; TRBD1 is a possible D gene (5 bases). Per germline, CDR1 MNHNY and CDR2 SVGAGI (reference sequence). V lost 5 bases, J lost 6 bases, and 11 bases lay in between. CDR3 size: 13 residues.

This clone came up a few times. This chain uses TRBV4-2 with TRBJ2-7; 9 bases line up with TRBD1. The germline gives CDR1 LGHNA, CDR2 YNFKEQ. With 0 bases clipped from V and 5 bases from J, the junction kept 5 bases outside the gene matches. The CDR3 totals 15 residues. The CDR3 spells CASSQEGTGINEQYF. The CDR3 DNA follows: TGTGCCAGCAGCCAAGAAGGGACAGGGATCAACGAGCAGTACTTC.

CDR3 residues: CASSQGLAGLYEQYF. Here the CDR3 DNA reads TGCGCCAGCAGCCAAGGACTAGCGGGCCTCTACGAGCAGTACTTC. The rearrangement joins TRBV4-1 to TRBJ2-7; the match to TRBD2 covers 10 bases. The V gene end was trimmed by 1 base and the J gene end by 3 bases; junction bases not matched to a gene: 3. Germline lookup yields CDR1 MGHRA and CDR2 YSYEKL. The CDR3 is 15 amino acids.